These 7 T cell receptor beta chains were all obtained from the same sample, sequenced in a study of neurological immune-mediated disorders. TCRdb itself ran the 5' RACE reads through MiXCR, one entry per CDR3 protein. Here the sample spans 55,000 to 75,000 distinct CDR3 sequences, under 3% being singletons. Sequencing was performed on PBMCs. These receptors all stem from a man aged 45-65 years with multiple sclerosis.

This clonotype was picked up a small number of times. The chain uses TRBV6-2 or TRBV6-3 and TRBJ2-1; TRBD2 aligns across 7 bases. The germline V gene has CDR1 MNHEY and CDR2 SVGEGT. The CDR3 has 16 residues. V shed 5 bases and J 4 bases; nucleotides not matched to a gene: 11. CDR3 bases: TGTGCCAGCAGTACTGTAAAGCGGGGTCCTTACAATGAGCAGTTCTTC. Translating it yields CASSTVKRGPYNEQFF.

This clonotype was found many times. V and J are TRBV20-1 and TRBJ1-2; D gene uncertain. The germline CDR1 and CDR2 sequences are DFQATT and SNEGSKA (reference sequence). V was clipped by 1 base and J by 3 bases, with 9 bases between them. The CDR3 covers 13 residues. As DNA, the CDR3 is TGCAGTGCTAGAGGGGAGGAGGACTATGGCTACACCTTC. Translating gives CSARGEEDYGYTF.

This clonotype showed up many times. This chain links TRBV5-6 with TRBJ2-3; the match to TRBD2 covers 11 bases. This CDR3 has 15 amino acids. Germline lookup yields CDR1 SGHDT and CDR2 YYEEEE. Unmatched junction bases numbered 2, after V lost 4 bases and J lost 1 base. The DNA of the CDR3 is TGTGCCAGCAGCCCGGGACTAGCGGGCACAGATACGCAGTATTTT. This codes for CASSPGLAGTDTQYF. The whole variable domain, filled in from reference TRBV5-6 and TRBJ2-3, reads DAGVTQSPTHLIKTRGQQVTLRCSPKSGHDTVSWYQQALGQGPQFIFQYYEEEERQRGNFPDRFSGHQFPNYSSELNVNALLLGDSALYLCASSPGLAGTDTQYFGPGTRLTVL.

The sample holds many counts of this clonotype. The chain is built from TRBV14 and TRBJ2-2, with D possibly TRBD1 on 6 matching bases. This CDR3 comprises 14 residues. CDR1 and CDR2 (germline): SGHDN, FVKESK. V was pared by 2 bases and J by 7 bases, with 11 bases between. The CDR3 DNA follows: TGTGCCAGCAGCCAACAGGGGCGCGTCGGGGAGCTGTTTTTT. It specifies CASSQQGRVGELFF.

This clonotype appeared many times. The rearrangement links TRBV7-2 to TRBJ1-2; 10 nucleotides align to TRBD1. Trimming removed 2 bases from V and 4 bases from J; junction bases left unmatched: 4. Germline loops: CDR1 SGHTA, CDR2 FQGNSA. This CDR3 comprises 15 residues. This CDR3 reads CASSLRQGAGYGYTF. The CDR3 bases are TGTGCCAGCAGCTTACGACAGGGGGCAGGCTATGGCTACACCTTC.

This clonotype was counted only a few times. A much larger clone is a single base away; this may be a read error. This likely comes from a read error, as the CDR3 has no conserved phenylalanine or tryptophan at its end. The chain's CDR3 is CASSLGQYNSPLHC. DNA of the CDR3: TGTGCCAGCAGTTTAGGACAATATAATTCACCCCTCCACTGT. The gene calls are TRBV12-3 or TRBV12-4 and TRBJ1-6; no firm D call. The CDR3 runs 14 residues. Between the trimmed V and J ends, which lost 1 base and 4 bases, there was a span of 5 bases.

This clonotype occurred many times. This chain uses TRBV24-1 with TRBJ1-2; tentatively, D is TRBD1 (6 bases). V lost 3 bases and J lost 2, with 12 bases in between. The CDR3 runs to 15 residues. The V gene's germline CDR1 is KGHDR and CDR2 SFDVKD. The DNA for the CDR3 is TGTGCCACCAGTGATGTGACAGGAGGGAACTATGGCTACACCTTC. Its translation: CATSDVTGGNYGYTF.